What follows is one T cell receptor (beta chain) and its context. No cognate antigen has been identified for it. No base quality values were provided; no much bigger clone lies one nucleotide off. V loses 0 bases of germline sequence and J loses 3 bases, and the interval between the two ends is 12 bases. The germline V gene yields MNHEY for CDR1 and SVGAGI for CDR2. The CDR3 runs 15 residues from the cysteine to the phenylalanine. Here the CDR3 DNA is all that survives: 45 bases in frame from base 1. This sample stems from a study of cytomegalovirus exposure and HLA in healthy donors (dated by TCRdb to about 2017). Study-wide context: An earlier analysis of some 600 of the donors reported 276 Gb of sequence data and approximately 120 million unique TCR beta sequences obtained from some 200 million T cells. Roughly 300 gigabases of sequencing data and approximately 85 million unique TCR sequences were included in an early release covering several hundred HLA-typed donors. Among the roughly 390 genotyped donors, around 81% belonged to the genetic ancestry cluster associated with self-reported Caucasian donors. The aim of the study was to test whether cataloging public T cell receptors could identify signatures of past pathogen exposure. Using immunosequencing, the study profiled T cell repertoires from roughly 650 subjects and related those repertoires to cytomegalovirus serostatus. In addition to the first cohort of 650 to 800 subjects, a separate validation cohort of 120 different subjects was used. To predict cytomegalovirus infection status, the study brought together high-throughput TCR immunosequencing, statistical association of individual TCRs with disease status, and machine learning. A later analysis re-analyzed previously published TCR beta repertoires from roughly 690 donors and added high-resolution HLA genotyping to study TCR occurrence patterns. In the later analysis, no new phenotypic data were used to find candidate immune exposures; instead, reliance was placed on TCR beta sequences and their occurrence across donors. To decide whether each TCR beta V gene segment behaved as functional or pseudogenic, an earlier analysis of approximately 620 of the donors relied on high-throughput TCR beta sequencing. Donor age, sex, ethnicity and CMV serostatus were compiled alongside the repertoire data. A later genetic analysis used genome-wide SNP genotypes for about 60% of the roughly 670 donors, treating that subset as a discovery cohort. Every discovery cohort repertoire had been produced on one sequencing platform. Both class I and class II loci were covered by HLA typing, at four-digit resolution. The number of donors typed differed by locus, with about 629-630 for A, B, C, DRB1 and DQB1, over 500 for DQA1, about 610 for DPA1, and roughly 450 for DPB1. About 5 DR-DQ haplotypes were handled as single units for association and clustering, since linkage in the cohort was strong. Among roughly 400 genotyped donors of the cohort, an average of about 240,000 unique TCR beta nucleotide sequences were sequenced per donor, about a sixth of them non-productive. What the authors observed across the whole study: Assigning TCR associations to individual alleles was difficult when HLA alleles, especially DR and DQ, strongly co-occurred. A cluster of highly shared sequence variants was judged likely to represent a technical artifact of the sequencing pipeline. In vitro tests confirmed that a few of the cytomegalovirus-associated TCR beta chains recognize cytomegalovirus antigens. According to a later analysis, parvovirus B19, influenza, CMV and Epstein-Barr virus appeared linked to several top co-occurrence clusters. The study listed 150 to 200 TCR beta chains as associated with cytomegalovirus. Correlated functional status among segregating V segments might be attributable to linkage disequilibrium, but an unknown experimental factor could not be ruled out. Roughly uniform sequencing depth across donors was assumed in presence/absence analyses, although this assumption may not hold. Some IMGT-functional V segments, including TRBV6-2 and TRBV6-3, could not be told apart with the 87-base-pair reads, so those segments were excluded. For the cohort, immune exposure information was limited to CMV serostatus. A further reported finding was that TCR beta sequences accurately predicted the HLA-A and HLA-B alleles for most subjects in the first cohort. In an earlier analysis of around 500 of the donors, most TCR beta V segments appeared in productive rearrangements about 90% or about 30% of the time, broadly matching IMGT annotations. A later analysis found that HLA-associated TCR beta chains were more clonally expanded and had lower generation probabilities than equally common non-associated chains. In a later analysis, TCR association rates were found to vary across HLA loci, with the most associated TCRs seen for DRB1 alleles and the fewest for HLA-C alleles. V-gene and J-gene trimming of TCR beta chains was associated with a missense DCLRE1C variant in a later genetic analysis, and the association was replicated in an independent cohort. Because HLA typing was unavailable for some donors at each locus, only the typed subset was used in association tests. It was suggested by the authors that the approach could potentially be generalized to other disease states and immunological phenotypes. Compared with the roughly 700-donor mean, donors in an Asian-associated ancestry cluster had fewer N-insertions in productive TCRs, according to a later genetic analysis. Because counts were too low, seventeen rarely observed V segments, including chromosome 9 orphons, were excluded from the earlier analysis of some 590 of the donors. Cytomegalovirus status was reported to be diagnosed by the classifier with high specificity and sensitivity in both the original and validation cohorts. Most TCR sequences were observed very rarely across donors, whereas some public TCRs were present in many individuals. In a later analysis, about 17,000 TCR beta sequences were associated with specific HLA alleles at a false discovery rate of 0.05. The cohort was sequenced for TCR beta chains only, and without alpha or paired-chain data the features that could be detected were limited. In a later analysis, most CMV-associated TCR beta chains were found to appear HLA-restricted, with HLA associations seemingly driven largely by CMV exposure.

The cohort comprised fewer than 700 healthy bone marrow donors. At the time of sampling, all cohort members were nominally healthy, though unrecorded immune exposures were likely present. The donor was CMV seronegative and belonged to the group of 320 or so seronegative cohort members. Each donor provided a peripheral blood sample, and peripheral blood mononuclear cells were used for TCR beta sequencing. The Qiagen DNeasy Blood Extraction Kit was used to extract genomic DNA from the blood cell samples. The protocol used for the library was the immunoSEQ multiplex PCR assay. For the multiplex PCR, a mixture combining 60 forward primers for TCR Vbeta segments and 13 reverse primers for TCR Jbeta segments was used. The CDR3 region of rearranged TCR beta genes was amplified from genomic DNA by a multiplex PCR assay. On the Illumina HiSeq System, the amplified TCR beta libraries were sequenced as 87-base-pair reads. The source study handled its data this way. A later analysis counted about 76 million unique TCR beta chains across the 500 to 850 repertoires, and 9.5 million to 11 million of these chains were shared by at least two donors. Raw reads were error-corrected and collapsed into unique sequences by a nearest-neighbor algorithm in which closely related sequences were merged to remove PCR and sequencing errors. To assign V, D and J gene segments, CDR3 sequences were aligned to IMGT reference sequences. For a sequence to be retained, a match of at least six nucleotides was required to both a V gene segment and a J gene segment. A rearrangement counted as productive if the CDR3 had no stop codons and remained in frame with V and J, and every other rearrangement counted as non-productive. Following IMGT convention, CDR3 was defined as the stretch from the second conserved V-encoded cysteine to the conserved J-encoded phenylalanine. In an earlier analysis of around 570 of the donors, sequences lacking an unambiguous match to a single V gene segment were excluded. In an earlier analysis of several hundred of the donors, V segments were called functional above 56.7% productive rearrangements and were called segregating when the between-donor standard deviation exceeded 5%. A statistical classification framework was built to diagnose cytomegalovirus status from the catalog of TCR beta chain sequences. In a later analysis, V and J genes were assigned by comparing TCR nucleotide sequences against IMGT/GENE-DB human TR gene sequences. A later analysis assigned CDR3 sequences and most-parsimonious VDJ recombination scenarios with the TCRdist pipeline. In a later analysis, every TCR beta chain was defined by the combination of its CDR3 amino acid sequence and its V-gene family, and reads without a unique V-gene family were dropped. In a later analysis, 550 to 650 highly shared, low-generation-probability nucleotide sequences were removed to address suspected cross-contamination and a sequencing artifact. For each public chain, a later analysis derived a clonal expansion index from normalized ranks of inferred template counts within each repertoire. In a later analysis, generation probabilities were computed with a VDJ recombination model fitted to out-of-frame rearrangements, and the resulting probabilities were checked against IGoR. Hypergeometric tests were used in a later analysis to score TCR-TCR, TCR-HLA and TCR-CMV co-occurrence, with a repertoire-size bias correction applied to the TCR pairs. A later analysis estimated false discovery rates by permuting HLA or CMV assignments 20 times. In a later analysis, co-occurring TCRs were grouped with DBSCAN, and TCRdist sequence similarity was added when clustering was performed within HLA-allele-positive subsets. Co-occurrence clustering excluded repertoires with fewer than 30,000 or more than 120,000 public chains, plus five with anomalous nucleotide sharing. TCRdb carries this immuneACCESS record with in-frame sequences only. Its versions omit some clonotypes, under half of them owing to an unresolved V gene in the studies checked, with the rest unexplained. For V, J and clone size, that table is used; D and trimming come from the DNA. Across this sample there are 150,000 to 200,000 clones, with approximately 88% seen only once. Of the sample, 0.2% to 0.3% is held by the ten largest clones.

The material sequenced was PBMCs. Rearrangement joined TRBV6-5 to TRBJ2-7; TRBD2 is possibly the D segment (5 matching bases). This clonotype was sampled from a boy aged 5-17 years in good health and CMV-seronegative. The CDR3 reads CASSYSVGKDYEQYF. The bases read TGTGCCAGCAGTTACTCGGTCGGGAAAGACTACGAGCAGTACTTC.